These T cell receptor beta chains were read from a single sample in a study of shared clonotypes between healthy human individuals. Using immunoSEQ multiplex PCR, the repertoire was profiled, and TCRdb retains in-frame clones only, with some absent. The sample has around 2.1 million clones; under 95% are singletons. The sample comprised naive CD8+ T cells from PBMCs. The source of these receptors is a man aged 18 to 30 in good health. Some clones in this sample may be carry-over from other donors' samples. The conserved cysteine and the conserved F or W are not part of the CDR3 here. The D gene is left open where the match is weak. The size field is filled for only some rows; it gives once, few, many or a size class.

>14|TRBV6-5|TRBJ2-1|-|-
ASSWSLAPAYNEQF
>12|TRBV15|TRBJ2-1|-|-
ATSGELLGDEQF
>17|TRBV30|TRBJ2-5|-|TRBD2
AWSDPSRRLAGTQETQY
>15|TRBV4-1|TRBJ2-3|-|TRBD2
ASSWGLAGPSTDTQY
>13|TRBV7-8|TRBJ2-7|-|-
ASRSEGEPLREQY
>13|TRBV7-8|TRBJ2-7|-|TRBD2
ASSVTSGRSDEQY
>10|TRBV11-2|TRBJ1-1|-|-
ASSWGNGEAF
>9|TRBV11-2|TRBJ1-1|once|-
ASSLAPEAF
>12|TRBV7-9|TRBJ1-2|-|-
ASSLGGGAGGYT
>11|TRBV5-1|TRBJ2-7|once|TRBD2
ASSSGAGYEQY
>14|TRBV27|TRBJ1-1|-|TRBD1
ASSLDRGPGNTEAF
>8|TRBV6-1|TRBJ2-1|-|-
ASTSGEQF
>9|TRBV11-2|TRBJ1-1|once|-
ASSQGPEAF
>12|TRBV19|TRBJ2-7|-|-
ASSIGSVTYEQY
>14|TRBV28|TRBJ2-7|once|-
ASSPLAGQSSYEQY
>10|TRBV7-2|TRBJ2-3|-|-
ASSPRTDTQY
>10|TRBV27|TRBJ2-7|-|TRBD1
ASGTGGREQY
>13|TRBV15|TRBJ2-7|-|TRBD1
ATSRPGTESYEQY
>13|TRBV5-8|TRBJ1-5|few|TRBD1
ASSLQGYSNQPQH
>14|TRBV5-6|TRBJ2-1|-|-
ASSLASGVWINEQF
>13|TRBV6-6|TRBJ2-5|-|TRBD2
ASSRQRERGETQY
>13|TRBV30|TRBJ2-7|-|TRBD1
AWSVGQDLSYEQY
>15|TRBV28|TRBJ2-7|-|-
ASSLLPPDHDSYEQY
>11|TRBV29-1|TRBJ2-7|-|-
SVGEGLSYEQY
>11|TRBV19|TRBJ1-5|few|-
ATGEVSNQPQH
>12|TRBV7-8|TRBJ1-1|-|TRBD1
ASSRDRTGTEAF
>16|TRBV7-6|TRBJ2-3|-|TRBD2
ASSLTRGLAGVLDTQY
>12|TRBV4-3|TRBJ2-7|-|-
ASSPGTGTYEQY
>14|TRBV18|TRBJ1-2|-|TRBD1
ASSPADRGRINGYT
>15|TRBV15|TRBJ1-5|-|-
ATSTNAALGTHQPQH
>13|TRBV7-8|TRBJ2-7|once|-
ASSTRLVATYEQY
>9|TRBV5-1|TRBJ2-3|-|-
ASSLMDTQY
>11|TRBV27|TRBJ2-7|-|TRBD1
ASSPTRTGPQN
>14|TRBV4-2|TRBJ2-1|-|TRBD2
ASSQDRLAGANEQF